What follows are 24 T cell receptor beta chains derived from one specimen sequenced in a study of blood T cells in healthy people across ages. For the second PCR, which ran for about 6 to 11 cycles, a sample-barcoded 5' primer and a J-beta primer mix were used. Using its own MiXCR run on the 5' RACE reads, TCRdb lists one record per CDR3 protein. The repertoire holds some 880,000 distinct CDR3 sequences, with about 37% as singletons. The sample consisted of blood. The receptors stem from a man younger than 35 in good health.

The rearrangement joins TRBV7-9 to TRBJ1-4; no clear D. Germline loops: CDR1 SEHNR, CDR2 FQNEAQ (reference sequence). The CDR3 runs 12 residues. V lost 8 bases and J 5 bases, leaving 9 bases between the germline ends. CDR3 region: CASAAGNEKLFF. Written as DNA, the CDR3 is TGTGCCAGCGCGGCGGGCAATGAAAAACTGTTTTTT.

Notes on this clonotype: Its ends do not fully match the called genes, so a read error is possible. The CDR3 nucleotides read TGTGCCAGCAGTGACTCTTACACCGGGGAGCTGTTTTTT. This encodes CASSDSYTGELFF. V and J are TRBV6-5 and TRBJ2-2; D gene unclear. The CDR3 has 13 residues. Germline lookup yields CDR1 MNHEY and CDR2 SVGAGI.

This chain joins TRBV5-1 and TRBJ2-2; D remains ambiguous. CDR3 length: 14 amino acids. CDR1 SGHRS and CDR2 YFSETQ come from the germline V gene. V shed 4 bases and J shed 0 bases, with 7 bases lying between them. The CDR3 DNA reads TGCGCCAGCAGCCAGGATGCGAACACCGGGGAGCTGTTTTTT. Amino acids: CASSQDANTGELFF.

The chain is built from TRBV20-1 and TRBJ2-7; D gene uncertain. The V end was cut by 3 bases, the J end by 2 bases, with 14 bases between. This CDR3 is built from 14 residues. The germline V gene has CDR1 DFQATT and CDR2 SNEGSKA (reference sequence). This CDR3 is CSASSFGQTYEQYF. The CDR3 DNA reads TGCAGTGCTAGTTCCTTTGGGCAGACCTACGAGCAGTACTTC.

Only one count was recorded for this clonotype. This may stem from a read error, because a much larger clone lies one nucleotide away. The V call is TRBV9, the J call TRBJ2-1; a possible D gene is TRBD1 (5 bases). The CDR3 extends over 14 amino acids. The V gene's germline CDR1 is SGDLS and CDR2 YYNGEE. V was shortened by 4 bases and J by 0 bases, with 8 bases between the two germline ends. The DNA of the CDR3 is TGTGCCAGCAGCTCCAGGGACTCCTACAATGAGCAGTTCTTC. It codes for CASSSRDSYNEQFF. Full variable domain (remainder filled in from reference TRBV9 and TRBJ2-1): DSGVTQTPKHLITATGQRVTLRCSPRSGDLSVYWYQQSLDQGLQFLIQYYNGEERAKGNILERFSAQQFPDLHSELNLSSLELGDSALYFCASSSRDSYNEQFFGPGTRLTVL.

The chain uses TRBV12-3 or TRBV12-4 and TRBJ1-5, with D possibly being TRBD1 (6 bases). This CDR3 contains 16 residues. The ends were cut back, 5 bases at V and 3 bases at J, with 17 bases in the middle. CDR3 sequence: CASSPRGRGFNQPQHF. DNA for the CDR3: TGTGCCAGCAGTCCCCGAGGCAGGGGCTTCAATCAGCCCCAGCATTTT.

CDR3 sequence reads: CASSDYLGTSGSNEQFF. CDR3 nucleotide sequence: TGTGCCAGCAGTGATTACTTAGGGACTAGCGGAAGTAATGAGCAGTTCTTC. This chain links TRBV25-1 with TRBJ2-1, with 11 bases aligning to TRBD2. The CDR3 loop spans 17 amino acids. Germline trimming cut 3 bases from V and 7 bases from J; bases unmatched to any gene: 11. Germline assignment: CDR1 MGHDK and CDR2 SYGVNS.

The V gene is TRBV10-3, the J gene TRBJ2-5; perhaps TRBD1 as D (7 bases). The CDR3 runs 14 residues. V lost 4 bases and J 5 bases, leaving 14 bases between the germline ends. Germline-derived CDR1 and CDR2 are ENHRY and SYGVKD. CDR3 nucleotides: TGTGCCATCAGTGGAGCCGCGGGACAGGAGACCCAGTACTTC. Its protein product is CAISGAAGQETQYF.

V and J are TRBV7-2 and TRBJ1-5; 7 nucleotides agree with TRBD1. Trimming took 0 bases from V and 3 from J; bases not matched to a gene: 8. Germline V gene lookup returns CDR1 SGHTA and CDR2 FQGNSA. The length of the CDR3 is 17 residues. CDR3 in amino acids: CASSLAPTGLVNQPQHF. The CDR3 DNA reads as TGTGCCAGCAGCTTAGCCCCGACAGGGCTGGTCAATCAGCCCCAGCATTTT.

The chain employs TRBV7-9 and TRBJ1-2; no clear D. CDR3 length equals 13 residues. Germline V gene lookup returns CDR1 SEHNR and CDR2 FQNEAQ (reference sequence). Trimming shortened V by 5 bases and J by 1 base, and 8 bases separated the two germline ends. The CDR3 DNA reads TGTGCCAGCAGCCCCCCGCATAACTATGGCTACACCTTC. It translates to CASSPPHNYGYTF.

This clonotype has just a few counts. This chain uses TRBV7-9 with TRBJ1-2, with 7 bases lining up with TRBD1. Per the germline V gene, CDR1 is SEHNR and CDR2 is FQNEAQ (reference sequence). V shed 5 bases, J shed 7 bases, and the junction held 7 bases outside the gene matches. This CDR3 has 13 residues. The CDR3 is CASSLDRPSGYTF. In nucleotides, the CDR3 is TGTGCCAGCAGCCTGGACAGGCCCAGTGGCTACACCTTC. The variable domain in full, completed from reference TRBV7-9 and TRBJ1-2, reads DTGVSQNPRHKITKRGQNVTFRCDPISEHNRLYWYRQTLGQGPEFLTYFQNEAQLEKSRLLSDRFSAERPKGSFSTLEIQRTEQGDSAMYLCASSLDRPSGYTFGSGTRLTVV.

This clonotype was seen repeatedly, ten times or more. The rearrangement uses TRBV7-9 and TRBJ2-1; possibly TRBD2 for D (7 bases). The CDR3 is 15 amino acids. The ends were cut back, 2 bases at V and 8 bases at J, with 16 bases in the middle. Germline V gene data show CDR1 as SEHNR and CDR2 as FQNEAQ (reference sequence). DNA of the CDR3: TGTGCCAGCAGCTTATGGGGGGGGCCTTTCGATGAGCAGTTCTTC. This sequence encodes CASSLWGGPFDEQFF.

The V and J genes are TRBV14 and TRBJ2-3; D perhaps matches TRBD1 (5 bases). Trimming left V 4 bases short and J 0 bases short, with 14 bases between. The germline V gene has CDR1 SGHDN and CDR2 FVKESK. The CDR3 has 16 amino acids. Here the CDR3 reads CASSPMAGKSTDTQYF. CDR3 DNA: TGTGCCAGCAGCCCGATGGCAGGGAAGAGCACAGATACGCAGTATTTT.

The chain links TRBV19 to TRBJ2-3, with TRBD2 identical over 12 bases. The CDR3 has 16 residues. V shed 5 bases and J 4 bases; nucleotides not matched to a gene: 7. The germline V gene encodes CDR1 LNHDA and CDR2 SQIVND (reference sequence). The CDR3 coding sequence is TGTGCCAGTAGTCCATGGACTAGCGGGGCATCAGATACGCAGTATTTT. Protein product: CASSPWTSGASDTQYF.

This clonotype was counted only a few times. This chain links TRBV20-1 with TRBJ1-1; a weak D match, TRBD1 (5 bases). Germline V gene sequence: CDR1 DFQATT, CDR2 SNEGSKA (reference sequence). The CDR3 is 13 residues long. Trimming shortened V by 4 bases and J by 1 base, and 10 bases separated the two germline ends. For the CDR3, the DNA is TGCAGTGCTAACGGACACGCGAACACTGAAGCTTTCTTT. Protein product: CSANGHANTEAFF.

This clonotype was seen at least ten times. The chain combines TRBV7-2 with TRBJ2-5; the D gene is possibly TRBD2 (5 bases). CDR3 length: 15 amino acids. V was clipped by 5 bases and J by 2 bases, with 15 bases between them. Germline V lookup: CDR1 SGHTA, CDR2 FQGNSA. The CDR3 DNA reads as TGTGCCAGCAGCCTTCGCTGGACTTCACAAGAGACCCAGTACTTC. Encoded protein: CASSLRWTSQETQYF.

This clonotype was observed a few times. The V and J genes are TRBV5-1 and TRBJ2-5; D call uncertain. The V end was cut by 4 bases, the J end by 5 bases, with 9 bases between. The CDR3 loop spans 12 amino acids. The V gene's germline CDR1 is SGHRS and CDR2 YFSETQ. CDR3 nucleotide sequence: TGCGCCAGCAGCCCCCAATGGGAGACCCAGTACTTC. Amino acid sequence: CASSPQWETQYF.

The genes are TRBV4-2 and TRBJ2-3, with 8 bases identical to TRBD2. Germline lookup yields CDR1 LGHNA and CDR2 YNFKEQ. The CDR3 spans 17 residues. The V segment lost 2 bases and the J segment 6 bases; nucleotides outside the gene matches: 13. The CDR3: CASSQWGGGPIGDTQYF. CDR3 bases: TGTGCCAGCAGCCAATGGGGCGGGGGGCCGATCGGTGATACGCAGTATTTT.

As concerns this clonotype: A single base separates this from a much larger clone, so it may be a read error. The rearrangement joins TRBV10-3 to TRBJ2-7; 9 bases are shared with TRBD1. The ends lost 8 bases at V and 7 bases at J; junction bases unmatched: 12. The germline V gene has CDR1 ENHRY and CDR2 SYGVKD. CDR3 length: 14 residues. The CDR3 DNA is TGTGCCATCGCCGGGACAGGGCACGACACTGAGCAGTACTTC. It is translated as CAIAGTGHDTEQYF.

The chain uses TRBV9 and TRBJ2-1; 8 positions agree with TRBD2. CDR3 length: 15 residues. In germline, CDR1 is SGDLS, CDR2 YYNGEE. The ends lost 3 bases at V and 4 bases at J; junction bases unmatched: 6. The CDR3 DNA is TGTGCCAGCAGCGGGAGCGGGGGAACTTACAATGAGCAGTTCTTC. Its translation is CASSGSGGTYNEQFF. The complete variable domain, with remaining parts taken from reference TRBV9 and TRBJ2-1, reads DSGVTQTPKHLITATGQRVTLRCSPRSGDLSVYWYQQSLDQGLQFLIQYYNGEERAKGNILERFSAQQFPDLHSELNLSSLELGDSALYFCASSGSGGTYNEQFFGPGTRLTVL.

In its sample, this clonotype was seen a few times. J is TRBJ2-7 and V is TRBV20-1; TRBD1 agrees at 7 bases. CDR1 DFQATT and CDR2 SNEGSKA come from the germline V gene (reference sequence). The ends lost 4 bases at V and 0 bases at J; junction bases unmatched: 6. The CDR3 has 14 residues. This CDR3 is CSATGTEYSYEQYF. The DNA of the CDR3 is TGCAGTGCTACGGGGACAGAGTACTCCTACGAGCAGTACTTC.

The chain employs TRBV5-1 and TRBJ2-7, with a weak D call TRBD1 (5 bases). The CDR3 contains 14 residues. Trimming took off 4 bases at V and 2 bases at J, with 13 bases between the two ends. Germline V gene sequence: CDR1 SGHRS, CDR2 YFSETQ. CDR3 coding DNA: TGCGCCAGCAGCCCTTCAGGGAACACCTACGAGCAGTACTTC. It codes for CASSPSGNTYEQYF.

This clonotype was detected only a few times. The chain combines TRBV7-8 with TRBJ2-1, with D unresolved. Germline loops: CDR1 SGHVS, CDR2 FQNEAQ. The CDR3 is 11 amino acids. Trimming stripped 11 bases from V and 5 bases from J, with 10 bases between. The DNA of the CDR3 is TGTGCCTCGCTGGTCAACAATGAGCAGTTCTTC. It yields the protein CASLVNNEQFF.

This chain links TRBV6-1 with TRBJ2-6; the D gene is possibly TRBD2 (6 bases). The CDR3 contains 17 residues. V was shortened by 3 bases and J by 0 bases, with 12 bases between the two germline ends. CDR1 and CDR2 from the germline V gene are MNHNS and SASEGT. The CDR3 sequence is CASSDRDSSSGANVLTF. The CDR3 coding sequence is TGTGCCAGCAGTGACCGGGACTCCAGCTCTGGGGCCAACGTCCTGACTTTC.